The 32 T cell receptor beta chains in this list originate from one sample, sequenced in a study of T cells in Graves' hyperthyroidism and ophthalmopathy. Amplified regions were TCR beta CDR3 sequences from RNA transcripts. The TCR CDR3 was amplified in a first-round RT-PCR using the HTBI primer set. One entry per CDR3 protein results from TCRdb running MiXCR on the multiplex PCR reads. Of a few hundred thousand distinct CDR3 sequences in the sample, about 15% are singletons; the top ten hold around 7.3%. The sequenced sample consisted of blood. The source is a woman aged 18-35 years with Graves' hyperthyroidism.

This clonotype was picked up many times. The chain uses TRBV12-5 and TRBJ1-5; possible D gene TRBD1, 5 bases. The CDR3 length is 14 residues. CDR1 is LGHNT, CDR2 FRNRAP, per germline. Trimming shortened V by 5 bases and J by 2 bases, and 10 bases separated the two germline ends. CDR3 sequence (DNA): TGTGCTAGTGGTCAAGTAGGGGGCAATCAGCCCCAGCATTTT. It translates to CASGQVGGNQPQHF.

This clonotype was seen ten or more times. The chain combines TRBV19 with TRBJ2-5; D may be TRBD1 or TRBD2 (5 bases each). The CDR3 loop spans 14 amino acids. Between the trimmed V and J ends, which lost 3 bases and 4 bases, there was a span of 12 bases. Germline CDR1 LNHDA, CDR2 SQIVND (reference sequence). The CDR3 loop reads CASSIRGRGETQYF. The CDR3 region has the DNA TGTGCCAGTAGTATCCGGGGCCGTGGAGAGACCCAGTACTTC.

This clonotype was seen once. A much larger clone differs from this one at a single base, so this may be a read error. This sequence joins TRBV25-1 and TRBJ1-1, with D maybe TRBD1 (5 bases). The CDR3 loop spans 15 amino acids. Germline CDR1 and CDR2: MGHDK and SYGVNS. CDR3 protein: CASSPGTWETTGAFF. The CDR3 bases are TGTGCCAGCAGTCCCGGGACGTGGGAGACGACTGGAGCTTTCTTT.

In this sample, this clonotype turned up many times. The chain links TRBV20-1 to TRBJ2-5, with a tentative D call TRBD2 (6 bases). The CDR3 totals 14 residues. The germline V and J ends were trimmed by 3 bases and 5 bases, with 16 bases remaining between them. Germline V gene sequence: CDR1 DFQATT, CDR2 SNEGSKA (reference sequence). CDR3 DNA: TGCAGTGCTAGTAGGGTCCGGGCGGGGGAGACCCAGTACTTC. Translating gives CSASRVRAGETQYF.

This clonotype was seen repeatedly, ten times or more. The gene calls are TRBV20-1 and TRBJ2-7, with D possibly TRBD1 on 6 matching bases. Germline CDR1 and CDR2: DFQATT and SNEGSKA (reference sequence). V lost 6 bases, J lost 5 bases, and 14 bases lay in between. The CDR3 is 12 amino acids. The CDR3 loop reads CSALERGNEQYF. CDR3 in DNA: TGCAGTGCCCTAGAGAGGGGGAACGAGCAGTACTTC.

This clonotype was seen at least ten times. The rearrangement links TRBV27 to TRBJ1-1, with a tentative D call TRBD1 (5 bases). Germline V gives CDR1 MNHEY, CDR2 SMNVEV (reference sequence). V was cut by 5 bases and J by 6 bases, with 13 bases left in between. The CDR3 has 13 residues. The CDR3 loop reads CASSPSGGAEAFF. The CDR3 nucleotides are TGTGCCAGCAGTCCAAGCGGGGGTGCTGAAGCTTTCTTT.

V is TRBV18 and J is TRBJ2-3; TRBD1 matches at 8 bases. CDR1 is KGHSH and CDR2 is LQKENI in the germline V gene. CDR3 length: 14 amino acids. Unmatched junction bases numbered 3, after V lost 3 bases and J lost 4 bases. The CDR3 DNA reads TGTGCCAGCTCACCGACGACAGGGGCAGATACGCAGTATTTT. Translated: CASSPTTGADTQYF. The full variable domain, with the rest looked up from reference TRBV18 and TRBJ2-3, is NAGVMQNPRHLVRRRGQEARLRCSPMKGHSHVYWYRQLPEEGLKFMVYLQKENIIDESGMPKERFSAEFPKEGPSILRIQQVVRGDSAAYFCASSPTTGADTQYFGPGTRLTVL.

This clonotype was recorded at least ten times. V usage is TRBV28 and J usage is TRBJ1-2; 8 nucleotides align to TRBD1. CDR3 length: 14 amino acids. Trimming took 6 bases from V and 4 from J; bases not matched to a gene: 7. In germline, CDR1 is MDHEN, CDR2 SYDVKM. The CDR3, as DNA: TGTGCCAGCAGCCGGACAGGGAGCCGCTATGGCTACACCTTC. Amino acid sequence: CASSRTGSRYGYTF.

CDR3 sequence: CSARQGSQYEQYF. The CDR3 region has the DNA TGCAGTGCGCGACAGGGCAGCCAATACGAGCAGTACTTC. V and J are TRBV20-1 and TRBJ2-7; TRBD1 aligns across 7 bases. The CDR3 totals 13 residues. V lost 6 bases, J lost 4 bases, and 9 bases stayed unmatched. CDR1 and CDR2 from the germline V gene are DFQATT and SNEGSKA (reference sequence).

The J gene is TRBJ2-2, the V gene TRBV12-3 or TRBV12-4, with TRBD2 matching over 10 bases. With 1 base clipped from V and 1 base from J, the junction kept 9 bases outside the gene matches. The CDR3 extends over 19 amino acids. CDR3 sequence (DNA): TGTGCCAGCAGTTTAGTCCTCGGTCTAGCGGGAGAGAACACCGGGGAGCTGTTTTTT. Translating it yields CASSLVLGLAGENTGELFF.

This chain uses TRBV14 with TRBJ1-4, with 10 bases identical to TRBD1. V was clipped by 6 bases and J by 10 bases; unmatched bases: 11. CDR3 length: 15 residues. The germline CDR1 and CDR2 sequences are SGHDN and FVKESK. The chain's CDR3 is CASSLTGQGEGKLFF. For the CDR3, the DNA is TGTGCCAGCAGTCTAACCGGACAGGGGGAAGGAAAACTGTTTTTT.

This sequence joins TRBV7-3 and TRBJ1-2, with 7 bases lining up with TRBD1. After removal of 5 bases from V and 7 bases from J, the junction contained 16 bases not matched to a gene. The germline V gene has CDR1 SGHTA and CDR2 FQGTGA. CDR3 size: 16 residues. This CDR3 is CASSPNPGQFSSGYTF. Written as DNA, the CDR3 is TGTGCCAGCAGCCCGAATCCGGGACAGTTTTCCTCTGGCTACACCTTC.

This clonotype was observed many times. This chain connects TRBV7-9 to TRBJ2-2; the D gene is possibly TRBD1 (5 bases). Germline lookup yields CDR1 SEHNR and CDR2 FQNEAQ (reference sequence). With 5 bases removed from V and 3 bases from J, the gap between germline ends came to 10 bases. This CDR3 has 14 amino acids. This chain's CDR3 is CASSRAGHTGELFF. CDR3 nucleotide sequence: TGTGCCAGCAGCCGCGCAGGGCACACCGGGGAGCTGTTTTTT.

The rearrangement joins TRBV6-2 or TRBV6-3 to TRBJ2-3; either TRBD1 or TRBD2 may fit D (5 bases each). CDR1 is MNHEY and CDR2 is SVGEGT in the germline V gene. The V end was cut by 0 bases, the J end by 2 bases, with 12 bases between. This CDR3 has 16 residues. The CDR3 coding sequence is TGTGCCAGCAGTTACTCGGGACGGACCATCACAGATACGCAGTATTTT. Translated, it gives CASSYSGRTITDTQYF.

This clonotype showed up many times. The rearrangement joins TRBV29-1 to TRBJ2-1; 10 nucleotides agree with TRBD2. V lost 0 bases to trimming and J lost 10 bases; unmatched junction nucleotides: 9. Germline V gene lookup returns CDR1 SQVTM and CDR2 ANQGSEA. CDR3 length: 15 residues. CDR3 in amino acids: CSVEDLVLAGIEQFF. The DNA of the CDR3 is TGCAGCGTTGAAGATCTCGTACTAGCGGGGATCGAGCAGTTCTTC.

This clonotype was counted at least ten times. J is TRBJ2-4 and V is TRBV7-3, with TRBD1 matching 9 bases. The CDR3 spans 18 residues. In germline, CDR1 is SGHTA, CDR2 FQGTGA. J was trimmed by 2 bases and V by 4 bases; bases with no gene match: 12. CDR3 residues: CASSSAAPGQGSKNIQYF. The CDR3 nucleotides read TGTGCCAGCAGCTCCGCTGCACCGGGACAGGGATCCAAAAACATTCAGTACTTC.

This clonotype was detected ten times or more. The V call is TRBV11-2, the J call TRBJ2-3; the D gene is possibly TRBD1 (5 bases). From germline, CDR1 is SGHAT and CDR2 FQNNGV. CDR3 size: 16 residues. Trimming left V 0 bases short and J 2 bases short, with 12 bases between. CDR3 protein: CASSLDLTGITDTQYF. The CDR3 nucleotides are TGTGCCAGCAGCTTAGATCTAACAGGCATCACAGATACGCAGTATTTT. The variable domain in full, completed from reference TRBV11-2 and TRBJ2-3, reads EAGVAQSPRYKIIEKRQSVAFWCNPISGHATLYWYQQILGQGPKLLIQFQNNGVVDDSQLPKDRFSAERLKGVDSTLKIQPAKLEDSAVYLCASSLDLTGITDTQYFGPGTRLTVL.

The sample holds many counts of this clonotype. V is TRBV11-2 and J is TRBJ2-3; no firm D call. CDR3 size: 15 residues. Deletions cut 1 base from V and 1 base from J, with 9 bases between. Germline lookup yields CDR1 SGHAT and CDR2 FQNNGV. Here the CDR3 reads CASSLGQSGTDTQYF. DNA for the CDR3: TGTGCCAGCAGCTTAGGGCAGTCCGGCACAGATACGCAGTATTTT.

The table lists this clonotype with many counts. The chain has TRBV20-1 and TRBJ2-3, with 9 bases lining up with TRBD2. The CDR3 has 15 amino acids. CDR1 DFQATT and CDR2 SNEGSKA come from the germline V gene (reference sequence). V shed 6 bases, J shed 2 bases, and the junction held 9 bases outside the gene matches. The CDR3 is CSASAERGDTDTQYF. The DNA for the CDR3 is TGCAGTGCAAGCGCGGAGCGGGGGGACACAGATACGCAGTATTTT.

This clonotype was observed many times. V usage is TRBV7-3 and J usage is TRBJ2-1; 9 bases map to TRBD2. The germline CDR1 and CDR2 sequences are SGHTA and FQGTGA. This CDR3 spans 16 amino acids. V dropped 5 bases and J dropped 3; count of bases not matched to a gene: 8. The CDR3 DNA reads TGTGCCAGCAGCCCGAGGGCGGGAGGGGGCTACAATGAGCAGTTCTTC. Translated, it gives CASSPRAGGGYNEQFF.

The CDR3 loop is CATSEVSGTSNEQFF. Here the CDR3 DNA reads TGTGCCACCAGTGAGGTCTCCGGGACGTCCAATGAGCAGTTCTTC. V is TRBV24-1 and J is TRBJ2-1; D is possibly TRBD1 or TRBD2 (5 bases each). Trimming left V 4 bases short and J 6 bases short, with 15 bases between. Germline V gene sequence: CDR1 KGHDR, CDR2 SFDVKD. This CDR3 region has 15 residues.

This clonotype was seen a few times. The rearrangement links TRBV20-1 to TRBJ2-1; 7 bases are a match to TRBD2. The junction had 11 bases not matched to a gene; V was cut back by 3 bases and J by 3 bases. Germline CDR1 DFQATT, CDR2 SNEGSKA (reference sequence). The CDR3 has 16 amino acids. The CDR3 region has the DNA TGCAGTGCTAGTTTGGGACTAAACTTCATCTACAATGAGCAGTTCTTC. Its translation is CSASLGLNFIYNEQFF.

This chain links TRBV5-4 with TRBJ2-5; unclear D gene. CDR3 length equals 14 residues. Germline CDR1 reads SGHNT; CDR2 reads YYREEE (reference sequence). Trimming took off 0 bases at V and 2 bases at J, with 8 bases between the two ends. In DNA form, the CDR3 reads TGTGCCAGCAGCTTGGAATCCGGACAAGAGACCCAGTACTTC. It yields the protein CASSLESGQETQYF.

This clonotype came up many times. This chain connects TRBV28 to TRBJ1-2, with a weak D call TRBD1 (5 bases). The CDR3 runs to 13 residues. Germline V lookup: CDR1 MDHEN, CDR2 SYDVKM. Trimming shortened V by 8 bases and J by 5 bases, and 15 bases separated the two germline ends. As DNA, the CDR3 is TGTGCCAGCGGAGGGGCCCGTCGGTATGGCTACACCTTC. As protein: CASGGARRYGYTF.

This clonotype has at least ten counts. This rearrangement joins TRBV7-9 to TRBJ2-5; D uncertain. Trimming shortened V by 3 bases and J by 2 bases, and 7 bases separated the two germline ends. Germline V gene lookup returns CDR1 SEHNR and CDR2 FQNEAQ (reference sequence). This CDR3 has 13 amino acids. CDR3 in DNA: TGTGCCAGCAGCTTCGGCGTACAAGAGACCCAGTACTTC. Protein product: CASSFGVQETQYF.

This clonotype was recorded at least ten times. The rearrangement links TRBV10-3 to TRBJ2-7; 12 bases align to TRBD2. Germline CDR1 reads ENHRY; CDR2 reads SYGVKD. V gave up 6 bases and J gave up 0 bases; unmatched junction bases: 6. This CDR3 region has 16 residues. The CDR3 reads CAISPRLAGDSYEQYF. Written as DNA, the CDR3 is TGTGCCATCAGCCCGAGACTAGCGGGGGACTCCTACGAGCAGTACTTC.

The genes are TRBV24-1 and TRBJ2-1; maybe TRBD1 (5 bases). V was shortened by 3 bases and J by 3 bases, with 11 bases between the two germline ends. CDR1 is KGHDR, CDR2 SFDVKD, per germline. This CDR3 has 15 residues. CDR3 sequence (DNA): TGTGCCACCAGTGATCTGGCGGACAACTACAATGAGCAGTTCTTC. As protein: CATSDLADNYNEQFF.

This clonotype appeared a few times. CDR3 bases: TGTGCCAGCAGCTTAGTTGGGCTGAACGGCTACACCTTC. Protein sequence: CASSLVGLNGYTF. This rearrangement joins TRBV11-2 to TRBJ1-2; D is undetermined. V lost 1 base and J 8 bases, leaving 11 bases between the germline ends. CDR3 length: 13 residues. CDR1 and CDR2 from the germline V gene are SGHAT and FQNNGV. Full variable domain (missing parts from reference TRBV11-2 and TRBJ1-2): EAGVAQSPRYKIIEKRQSVAFWCNPISGHATLYWYQQILGQGPKLLIQFQNNGVVDDSQLPKDRFSAERLKGVDSTLKIQPAKLEDSAVYLCASSLVGLNGYTFGSGTRLTVV.

This clonotype was detected many times. This chain connects TRBV12-3 or TRBV12-4 to TRBJ2-7; the D gene is possibly TRBD1 (6 bases). The CDR3 consists of 17 residues. Trimming took off 5 bases at V and 1 base at J, with 21 bases between the two ends. Here the CDR3 reads CASSPQQGPKDSYEQYF. The CDR3, as DNA: TGTGCCAGCAGTCCCCAACAGGGCCCAAAAGATTCCTACGAGCAGTACTTC.

This clonotype was detected ten times or more. V usage is TRBV12-3 or TRBV12-4 and J usage is TRBJ2-1; no clear D. The CDR3 totals 16 residues. Deletions cut 5 bases from V and 3 bases from J, with 17 bases between. The CDR3: CASSPSASLDYNEQFF. The CDR3 DNA reads as TGTGCCAGCAGTCCTTCGGCGTCCCTCGACTACAATGAGCAGTTCTTC.

This clonotype was detected ten times or more. The chain joins TRBV6-1 to TRBJ2-3; 14 nucleotides line up with TRBD2. With V trimmed by 5 bases and J by 0 bases, 1 base remained unmatched. CDR1 is MNHNS and CDR2 is SASEGT in the germline V gene. This CDR3 is built from 16 residues. The DNA of the CDR3 is TGTGCCAGCAGTAGGACTAGCGGGGGGAGCACAGATACGCAGTATTTT. It codes for CASSRTSGGSTDTQYF.

This clonotype was seen many times. The rearrangement joins TRBV11-3 to TRBJ2-5; D gene unclear. Trimming pared 0 bases from V and 5 bases from J, leaving 7 bases between. Germline V gene lookup returns CDR1 SGHNT and CDR2 YENEEA. The CDR3 is 13 residues long. In DNA, the CDR3 is TGTGCCAGCAGCTTAGATTCTCCGGAGACCCAGTACTTC. Translated, it gives CASSLDSPETQYF.